The T cell receptor (beta chain) under discussion was sequenced for a study of blood T cell repertoires in COVID-19. The CDR3 spans 14 residues. V lost 1 base to trimming and J lost 4 bases, with 10 bases between them. Per the germline V gene, CDR1 is SGHAT and CDR2 is FQDESV (reference sequence). Only in-frame clones appear in the TCRdb table, and some are missing; sequencing was by immunoSEQ multiplex PCR. The table includes about 120,000 clones, approximately 82% detected once. The genes are TRBV11-1 and TRBJ1-2, with D perhaps TRBD1 (6 bases). Input material: peripheral blood. This TCR came from a man between 25 and 39 years old with acute or convalescent COVID-19. CDR3 loop: CASSLGDTAYGYTF. In nucleotides, the CDR3 is TGTGCCAGCAGCTTAGGGGACACCGCCTATGGCTACACCTTC.